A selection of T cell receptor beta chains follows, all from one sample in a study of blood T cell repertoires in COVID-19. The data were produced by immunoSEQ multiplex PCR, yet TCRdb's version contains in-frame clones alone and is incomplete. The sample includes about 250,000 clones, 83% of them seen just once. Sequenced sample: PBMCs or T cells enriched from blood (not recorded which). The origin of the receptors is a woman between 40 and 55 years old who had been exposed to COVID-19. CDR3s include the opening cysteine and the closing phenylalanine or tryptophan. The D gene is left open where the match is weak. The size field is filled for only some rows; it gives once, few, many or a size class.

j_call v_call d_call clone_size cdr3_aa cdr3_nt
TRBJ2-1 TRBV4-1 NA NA CASSQEGGWRHRSDDEQFF TGCGCCAGCAGCCAAGAAGGGGGTTGGAGACACAGGTCCGACGATGAGCAGTTCTTC
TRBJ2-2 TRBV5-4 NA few CASSRPGIWGGELFF TGTGCCAGCAGTCGACCCGGGATTTGGGGCGGGGAGCTGTTTTTT
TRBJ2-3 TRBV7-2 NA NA CASSLVQNTQYF TGTGCCAGCAGCTTAGTCCAAAATACGCAGTATTTT
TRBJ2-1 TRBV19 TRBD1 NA CASSILGQVDNEQFF TGTGCCAGTAGTATCCTGGGACAGGTCGACAATGAGCAGTTCTTC
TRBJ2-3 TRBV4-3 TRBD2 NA CASSHGTSGVWGRDTQYF TGCGCCAGCAGCCACGGGACTAGCGGGGTATGGGGAAGAGATACGCAGTATTTT
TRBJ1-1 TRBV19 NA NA CASSTQQGQGAFF TGTGCCAGTAGTACTCAACAGGGCCAGGGGGCTTTCTTT
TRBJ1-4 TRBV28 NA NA CASTAGSRGEKLFF TGTGCCAGCACCGCCGGGTCACGAGGAGAAAAACTGTTTTTT
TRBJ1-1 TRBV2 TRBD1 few CASRGTGDMNTEAFF TGTGCCAGCAGAGGAACAGGGGATATGAACACTGAAGCTTTCTTT
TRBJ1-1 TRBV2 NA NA CASSGGIRQTGAFF TGTGCCAGCAGTGGAGGGATACGGCAGACGGGAGCTTTCTTT
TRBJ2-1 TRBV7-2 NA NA CASSRGGQGKGEQFF TGTGCCAGCAGCCGGGGGGGACAGGGAAAGGGTGAGCAGTTCTTC
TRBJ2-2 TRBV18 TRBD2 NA CASSTDLAGVGELFF TGTGCCAGCTCAACAGACCTAGCGGGGGTCGGGGAGCTGTTTTTT
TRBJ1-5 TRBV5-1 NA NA CASSPRSAGPQHF TGCGCCAGCAGCCCTCGGTCCGCGGGGCCCCAGCATTTT
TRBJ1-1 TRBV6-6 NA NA CASSYSIGVHTEAFF TGTGCCAGCAGTTACTCAATAGGAGTGCACACTGAAGCTTTCTTT
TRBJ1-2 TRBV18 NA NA CASSPQRQSNYGYTF TGTGCCAGCTCACCACAAAGACAGTCTAACTATGGCTACACCTTC
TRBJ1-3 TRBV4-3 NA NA CASSHGTTGFGNTIYF TGCGCCAGCAGCCATGGTACCACCGGGTTTGGAAACACCATATATTTT
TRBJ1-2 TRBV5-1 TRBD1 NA CASSQTGDYGYTF TGCGCCAGCAGCCAAACAGGGGACTATGGCTACACCTTC
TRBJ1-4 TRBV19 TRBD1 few CASSDRVEKLFF TGTGCCAGTAGCGACAGGGTTGAAAAACTGTTTTTT
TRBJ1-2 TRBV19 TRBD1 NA CASSFTTGTGGYGYTF TGTGCCAGTAGTTTCACCACCGGGACAGGGGGCTATGGCTACACCTTC
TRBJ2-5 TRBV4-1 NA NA CASSRGGLNLQETQYF TGCGCCAGCAGCCGGGGGGGCCTAAACTTACAAGAGACCCAGTACTTC
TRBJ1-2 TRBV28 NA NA CASRLAGVRDYGYTF TGTGCCAGCAGGCTTGCAGGGGTTAGGGACTATGGCTACACCTTC
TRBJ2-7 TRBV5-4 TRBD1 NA CASSFPGQGYYEQYF TGTGCCAGCAGCTTCCCGGGACAGGGATACTACGAGCAGTACTTC
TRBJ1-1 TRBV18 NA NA CASSPALIQENTEAFF TGTGCCAGCTCACCAGCTCTTATACAGGAGAACACTGAAGCTTTCTTT
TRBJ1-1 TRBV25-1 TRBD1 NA CASRSSGGSNTEAFF TGTGCCAGCCGCTCTTCAGGGGGAAGCAACACTGAAGCTTTCTTT
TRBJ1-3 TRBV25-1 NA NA CASTEGWGYGNTIYF TGTGCCAGCACCGAAGGGTGGGGCTATGGAAACACCATATATTTT
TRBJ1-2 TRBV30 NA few CAWSPGQSYGYTF TGTGCCTGGAGCCCTGGACAGTCTTATGGCTACACCTTC
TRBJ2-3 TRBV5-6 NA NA CASSRGSGFTDTQYF TGTGCCAGCAGCAGAGGTAGCGGATTCACAGATACGCAGTATTTT
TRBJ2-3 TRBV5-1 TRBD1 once CASSLAGQGTDTQYF TGCGCCAGCAGCTTGGCGGGACAGGGCACAGATACGCAGTATTTT
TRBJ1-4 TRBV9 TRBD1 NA CASSVGGTGATNEKLFF TGTGCCAGCAGCGTAGGGGGGACAGGCGCAACTAATGAAAAACTGTTTTTT
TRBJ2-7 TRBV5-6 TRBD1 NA CASSRRTGTSYEQYF TGTGCCAGCAGCCGACGGACAGGGACATCCTACGAGCAGTACTTC
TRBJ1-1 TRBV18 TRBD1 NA CASSFNSPSGGTTEAFF TGTGCCAGCTCATTCAATAGTCCCTCAGGGGGCACAACTGAAGCTTTCTTT
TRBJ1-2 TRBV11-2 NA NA CASSLGPSRGYTF TGTGCCAGCAGCTTAGGCCCCTCCCGGGGCTACACCTTC
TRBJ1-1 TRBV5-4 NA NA CASSPDRLMNTEAFF TGTGCCAGCAGCCCCGACAGGCTAATGAACACTGAAGCTTTCTTT
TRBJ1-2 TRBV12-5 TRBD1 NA CASGLGTAVNGYTF TGTGCTAGTGGTCTGGGGACAGCTGTTAATGGCTACACCTTC
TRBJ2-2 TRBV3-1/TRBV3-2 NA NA CASSPHSGELFF TGTGCCAGCAGCCCACATTCCGGGGAGCTGTTTTTT
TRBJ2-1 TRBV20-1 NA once CSATGVDEQFF TGCAGTGCTACCGGGGTCGATGAGCAGTTCTTC
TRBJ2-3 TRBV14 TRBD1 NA CASSQAQGAVADTQYF TGTGCCAGCAGCCAAGCACAGGGGGCTGTGGCAGATACGCAGTATTTT
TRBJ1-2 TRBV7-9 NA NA CASSLPDRTINYGYTF TGTGCCAGCAGCTTACCGGACAGAACTATTAACTATGGCTACACCTTC
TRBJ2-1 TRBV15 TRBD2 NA CATRSKGRGVPSSYNEQFF TGTGCCACCAGATCGAAGGGGCGGGGGGTCCCTAGCTCCTACAATGAGCAGTTCTTC
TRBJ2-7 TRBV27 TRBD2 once CASSRTSGGSYEQYF TGTGCCAGCAGTAGGACTAGCGGGGGGTCCTACGAGCAGTACTTC
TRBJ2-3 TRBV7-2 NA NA CASSMGAHTDTQYF TGTGCCAGCAGCATGGGGGCCCACACAGATACGCAGTATTTT
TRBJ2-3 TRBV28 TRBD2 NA CASSLGGASTDTQYF TGTGCCAGCAGTCTCGGGGGGGCGAGCACAGATACGCAGTATTTT
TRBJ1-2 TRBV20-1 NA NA CSAHRGGYTF TGCAGTGCCCACCGGGGTGGCTACACCTTC
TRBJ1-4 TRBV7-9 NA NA CASSLEQPEKLFF TGTGCCAGCAGCTTAGAACAGCCTGAAAAACTGTTTTTT
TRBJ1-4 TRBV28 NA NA CASYHRVLGGANEKLFF TGTGCCAGCTATCACCGGGTCTTAGGAGGAGCTAATGAAAAACTGTTTTTT
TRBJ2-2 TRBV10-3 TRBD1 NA CAISDNRGLDTGELFF TGTGCCATCAGTGATAACAGGGGGCTCGACACCGGGGAGCTGTTTTTT
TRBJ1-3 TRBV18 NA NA CASSPPNKRGATVSGNTIYF TGTGCCAGCTCACCACCGAACAAACGGGGGGCGACCGTCTCTGGAAACACCATATATTTT
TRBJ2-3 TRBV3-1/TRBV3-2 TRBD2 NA CASSQGRLAGAATDTQYF TGTGCCAGCAGCCAAGGACGACTAGCGGGGGCCGCCACAGATACGCAGTATTTT
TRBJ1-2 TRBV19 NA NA CASTISPTYGYTF TGTGCCAGTACCATCTCTCCCACTTATGGCTACACCTTC
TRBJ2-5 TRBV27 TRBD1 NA CASSWDREETQYF TGTGCCAGCAGTTGGGACAGGGAAGAGACCCAGTACTTC
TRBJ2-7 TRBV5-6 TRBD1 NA CASSNGTVSPYEQYF TGTGCCAGCAGCAACGGGACAGTCAGTCCCTACGAGCAGTACTTC
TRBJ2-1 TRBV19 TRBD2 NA CASSMSGLAGGRGSYNEQFF TGTGCCAGTAGTATGTCCGGCCTAGCGGGGGGGCGAGGCTCCTACAATGAGCAGTTCTTC
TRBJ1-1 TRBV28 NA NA CASSLRTMGRTEAFF TGTGCCAGCAGCCTAAGGACCATGGGGCGCACTGAAGCTTTCTTT
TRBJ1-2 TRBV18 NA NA CASSPLSDSSEGYTF TGTGCCAGCTCACCCCTTTCGGACAGTTCTGAGGGCTACACCTTC
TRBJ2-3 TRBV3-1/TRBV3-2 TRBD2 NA CASSPRLAGGTDTQYF TGTGCCAGCAGCCCCCGACTAGCGGGGGGCACAGATACGCAGTATTTT
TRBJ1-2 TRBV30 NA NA CAWSVRGREGYTF TGTGCCTGGAGTGTACGTGGCCGGGAGGGCTACACCTTC
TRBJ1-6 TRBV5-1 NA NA CASSLGVAYNSPLHF TGCGCCAGCAGCTTGGGTGTCGCCTATAATTCACCCCTCCACTTT
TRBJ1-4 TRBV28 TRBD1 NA CASRPGTGGRREKLFF TGTGCCAGCAGGCCCGGGACAGGGGGGCGGAGGGAAAAACTGTTTTTT
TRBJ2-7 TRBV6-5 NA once CASSYSPGPPYEQYF TGTGCCAGCAGTTACTCGCCAGGTCCCCCCTACGAGCAGTACTTC
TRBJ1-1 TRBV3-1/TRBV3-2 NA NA CASTSMIQSNTEAFF TGTGCCAGCACCTCAATGATACAGTCGAACACTGAAGCTTTCTTT